This T cell receptor (beta chain) was captured in a study of T cells expressing NK-cell markers. Study at large: From sorted CD3+CD56+NKG2C+, CD3+CD56+NKG2C- and CD3+CD56-NKG2C+ T cells came the TCR beta repertoires. The sequencing cohort of eight donors included seven HCMV-seropositive individuals and one seronegative individual.

The study, taken as a whole, reports: A handful of donors likewise had their CD3+CD56-NKG2C+ fraction led by these clonotypes.

TCR beta cDNA was made by 5'RACE template switching with UMIs. TCRdb processed the 5' RACE reads again and assigns one entry to each CDR3 protein, with no DNA. Its table lists roughly 180,000 distinct CDR3 sequences. Germline V gene data show CDR1 as SGDLS and CDR2 as YYNGEE. The CDR3 runs to 17 residues. As concerns this clonotype: Its antigen is unidentified.

The V and J genes are TRBV9 and TRBJ2-5; TCRdb's assignment of TRBD2 cannot be checked, as there is no DNA. Sequencing was done on a sample of blood T cells: a sorted CD56 or NKG2C T cell subset, CD4+ or CD8+ T cells, or bulk PBMC T cells (not recorded which). The TCR was taken from a woman between 18 and 69 years old in good health. CDR3 loop: CASSPPRLAGDRETQYF.